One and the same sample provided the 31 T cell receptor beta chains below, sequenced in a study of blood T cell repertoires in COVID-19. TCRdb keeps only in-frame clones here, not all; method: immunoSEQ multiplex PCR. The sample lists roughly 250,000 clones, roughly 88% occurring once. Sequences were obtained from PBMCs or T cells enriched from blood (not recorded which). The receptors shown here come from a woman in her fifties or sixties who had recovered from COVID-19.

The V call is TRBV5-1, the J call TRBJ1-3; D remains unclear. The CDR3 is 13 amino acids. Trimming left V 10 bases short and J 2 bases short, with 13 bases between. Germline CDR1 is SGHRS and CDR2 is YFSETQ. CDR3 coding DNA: TGCGCCTCCGTCGACTTGCCTGGAAACACCATATATTTT. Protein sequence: CASVDLPGNTIYF.

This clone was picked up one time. The CDR3 DNA reads TGTGCCAGCCAATCTGGGGGGATGAACACCGGGGAGCTGTTTTTT. As protein: CASQSGGMNTGELFF. The V and J genes are TRBV27 and TRBJ2-2; tentative D call: TRBD2 (6 bases). The V end lost 8 bases, the J end lost 1 base, and 14 bases lay between the germline ends. The CDR3 spans 15 residues. Germline CDR1 is MNHEY and CDR2 is SMNVEV (reference sequence).

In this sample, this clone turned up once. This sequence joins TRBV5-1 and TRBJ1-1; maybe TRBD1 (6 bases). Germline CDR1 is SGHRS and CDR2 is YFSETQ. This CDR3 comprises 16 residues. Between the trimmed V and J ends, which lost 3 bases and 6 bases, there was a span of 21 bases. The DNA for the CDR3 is TGCGCCAGCAGCTCGGCGTTGGGGGGGCCAAAGTCTGAAGCTTTCTTT. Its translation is CASSSALGGPKSEAFF.

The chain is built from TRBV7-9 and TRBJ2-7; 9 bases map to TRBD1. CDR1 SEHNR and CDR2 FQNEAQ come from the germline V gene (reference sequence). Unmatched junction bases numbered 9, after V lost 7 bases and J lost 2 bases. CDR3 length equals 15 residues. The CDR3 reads CASTLEGTGPYEQYF. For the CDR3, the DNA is TGTGCCAGCACCTTGGAAGGGACAGGGCCCTACGAGCAGTACTTC.

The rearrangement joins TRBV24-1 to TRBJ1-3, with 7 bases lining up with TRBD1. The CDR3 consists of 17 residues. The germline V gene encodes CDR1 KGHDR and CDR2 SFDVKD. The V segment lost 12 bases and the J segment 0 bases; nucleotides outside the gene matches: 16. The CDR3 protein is CALPTGTAASSGNTIYF. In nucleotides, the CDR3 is TGTGCCTTACCAACCGGGACAGCAGCTTCCTCTGGAAACACCATATATTTT.

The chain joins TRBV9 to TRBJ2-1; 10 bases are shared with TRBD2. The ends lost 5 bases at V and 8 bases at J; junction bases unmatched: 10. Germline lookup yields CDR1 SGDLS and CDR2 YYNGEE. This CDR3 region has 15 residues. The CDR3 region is CASSKREGWGDEQFF. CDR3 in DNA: TGTGCCAGCAGTAAGCGGGAGGGCTGGGGCGATGAGCAGTTCTTC.

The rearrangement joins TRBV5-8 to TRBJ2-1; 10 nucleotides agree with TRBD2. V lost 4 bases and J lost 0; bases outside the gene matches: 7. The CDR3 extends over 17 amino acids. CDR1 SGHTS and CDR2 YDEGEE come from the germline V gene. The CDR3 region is CASSRASGSHSYNEQFF. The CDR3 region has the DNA TGTGCCAGCAGCAGAGCTAGCGGGAGCCACTCCTACAATGAGCAGTTCTTC.

The CDR3 DNA reads as TGCGCCAGCAGCCAAGTCGCGGCCACAGATACGCAGTATTTT. Protein sequence: CASSQVAATDTQYF. The chain has TRBV4-3 and TRBJ2-3; D is unclear. V shed 1 base and J shed 2 bases, with 7 bases lying between them. Germline lookup yields CDR1 LGHNA and CDR2 YSLEER. The CDR3 length is 14 residues.

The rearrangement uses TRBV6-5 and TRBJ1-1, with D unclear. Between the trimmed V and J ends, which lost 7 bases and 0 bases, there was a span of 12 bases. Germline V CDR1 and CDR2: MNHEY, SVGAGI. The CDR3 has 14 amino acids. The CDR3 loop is CASTRAPLNTEAFF. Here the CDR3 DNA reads TGTGCCAGCACCCGAGCTCCCTTGAACACTGAAGCTTTCTTT.

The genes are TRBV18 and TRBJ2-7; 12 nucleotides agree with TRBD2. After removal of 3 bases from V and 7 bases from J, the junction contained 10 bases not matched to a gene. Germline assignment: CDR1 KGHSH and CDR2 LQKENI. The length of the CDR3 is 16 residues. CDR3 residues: CASSPVLAGGAGEQYF. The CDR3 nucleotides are TGTGCCAGCTCACCCGTACTAGCGGGGGGCGCGGGAGAGCAGTACTTC.

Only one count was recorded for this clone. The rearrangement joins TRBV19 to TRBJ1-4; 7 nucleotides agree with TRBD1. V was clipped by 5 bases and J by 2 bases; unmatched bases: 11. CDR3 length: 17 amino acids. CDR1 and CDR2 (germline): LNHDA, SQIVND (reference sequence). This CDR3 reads CASSAQGTVRTNEKLFF. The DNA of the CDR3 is TGTGCCAGTAGTGCTCAAGGGACAGTACGGACTAATGAAAAACTGTTTTTT.

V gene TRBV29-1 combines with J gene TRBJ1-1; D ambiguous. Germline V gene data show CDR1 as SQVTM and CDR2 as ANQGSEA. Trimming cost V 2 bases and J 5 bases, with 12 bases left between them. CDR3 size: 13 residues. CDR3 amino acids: CSVETGRKTEAFF. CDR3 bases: TGCAGCGTTGAAACCGGGAGGAAAACTGAAGCTTTCTTT. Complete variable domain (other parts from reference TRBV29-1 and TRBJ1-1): SAVISQKPSRDICQRGTSLTIQCQVDSQVTMMFWYRQQPGQSLTLIATANQGSEATYESGFVIDKFPISRPNLTFSTLTVSNMSPEDSSIYLCSVETGRKTEAFFGQGTRLTVV.

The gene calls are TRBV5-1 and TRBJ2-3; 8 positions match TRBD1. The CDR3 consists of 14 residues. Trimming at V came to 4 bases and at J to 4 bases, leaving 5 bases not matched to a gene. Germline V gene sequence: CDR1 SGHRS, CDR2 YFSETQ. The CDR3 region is CASSQDRGSDTQYF. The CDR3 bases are TGCGCCAGCAGCCAAGACAGGGGCTCAGATACGCAGTATTTT. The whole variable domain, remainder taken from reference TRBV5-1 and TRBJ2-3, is KAGVTQTPRYLIKTRGQQVTLSCSPISGHRSVSWYQQTPGQGLQFLFEYFSETQRNKGNFPGRFSGRQFSNSRSEMNVSTLELGDSALYLCASSQDRGSDTQYFGPGTRLTVL.

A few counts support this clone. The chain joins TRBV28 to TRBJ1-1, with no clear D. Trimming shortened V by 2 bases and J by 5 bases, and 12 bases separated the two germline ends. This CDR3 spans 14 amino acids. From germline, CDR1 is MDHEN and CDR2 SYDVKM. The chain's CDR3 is CASSLGFTSTEAFF. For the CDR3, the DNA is TGTGCCAGCAGTTTAGGCTTTACGTCGACTGAAGCTTTCTTT.

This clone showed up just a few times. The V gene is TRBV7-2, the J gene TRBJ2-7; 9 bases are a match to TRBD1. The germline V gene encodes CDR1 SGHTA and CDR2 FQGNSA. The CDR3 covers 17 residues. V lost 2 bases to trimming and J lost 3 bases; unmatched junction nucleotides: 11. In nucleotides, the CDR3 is TGTGCCAGCAGCTTACCCCCGGGACAGGGACACCACTACGAGCAGTACTTC. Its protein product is CASSLPPGQGHHYEQYF.

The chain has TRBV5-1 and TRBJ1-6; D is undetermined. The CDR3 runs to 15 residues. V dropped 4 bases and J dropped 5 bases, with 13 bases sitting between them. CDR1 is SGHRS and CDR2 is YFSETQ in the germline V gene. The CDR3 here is CASSPVPSDNSPLHF. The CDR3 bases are TGCGCCAGCAGCCCGGTCCCGTCGGATAATTCACCCCTCCACTTT.

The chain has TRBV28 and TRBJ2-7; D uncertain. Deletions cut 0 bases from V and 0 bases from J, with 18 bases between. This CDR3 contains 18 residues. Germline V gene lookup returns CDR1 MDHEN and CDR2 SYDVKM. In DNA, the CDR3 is TGTGCCAGCAGTTTATGGCCCCCTGACTGGTTGAACTCCTACGAGCAGTACTTC. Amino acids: CASSLWPPDWLNSYEQYF.

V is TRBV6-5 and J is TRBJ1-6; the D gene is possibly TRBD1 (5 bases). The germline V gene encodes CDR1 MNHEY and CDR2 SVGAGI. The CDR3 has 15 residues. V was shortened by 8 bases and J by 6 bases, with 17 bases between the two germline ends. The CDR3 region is CASDAWGEGNSPLHF. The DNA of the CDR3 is TGTGCCAGCGACGCTTGGGGGGAAGGTAATTCACCCCTCCACTTT.

CDR3 coding DNA: TGTGCCAGCAGCCGGGACATTTACGAGCAGTACTTC. Its protein is CASSRDIYEQYF. This sequence joins TRBV6-5 and TRBJ2-7; a weak D match, TRBD1 (6 bases). The V gene's germline CDR1 is MNHEY and CDR2 SVGAGI. The CDR3 contains 12 residues. The V and J ends lost 6 bases and 4 bases respectively, with 10 bases between them.

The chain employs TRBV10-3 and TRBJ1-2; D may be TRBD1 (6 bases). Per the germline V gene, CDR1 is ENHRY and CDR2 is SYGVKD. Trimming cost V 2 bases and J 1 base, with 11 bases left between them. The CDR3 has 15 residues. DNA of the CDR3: TGTGCCATCAGTGAGGGGACACAATATAACTATGGCTACACCTTC. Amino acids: CAISEGTQYNYGYTF.

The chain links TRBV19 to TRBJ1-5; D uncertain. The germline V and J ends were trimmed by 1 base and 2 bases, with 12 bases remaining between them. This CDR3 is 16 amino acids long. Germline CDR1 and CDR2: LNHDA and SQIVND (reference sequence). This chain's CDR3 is CASSIGVGRGNQPQHF. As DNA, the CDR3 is TGTGCCAGTAGTATAGGAGTGGGTCGGGGCAATCAGCCCCAGCATTTT.

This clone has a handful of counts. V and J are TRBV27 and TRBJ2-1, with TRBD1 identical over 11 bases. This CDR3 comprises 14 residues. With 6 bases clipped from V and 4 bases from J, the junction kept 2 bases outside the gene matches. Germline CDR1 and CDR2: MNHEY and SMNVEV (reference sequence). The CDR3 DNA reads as TGTGCCAGCAGGGGGACAGGGGGGTACAATGAGCAGTTCTTC. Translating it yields CASRGTGGYNEQFF.

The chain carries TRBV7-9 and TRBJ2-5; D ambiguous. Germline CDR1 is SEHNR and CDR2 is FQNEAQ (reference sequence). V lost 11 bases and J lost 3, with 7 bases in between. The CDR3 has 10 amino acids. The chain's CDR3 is CALQEETQYF. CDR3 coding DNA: TGTGCCTTACAAGAAGAGACCCAGTACTTC.

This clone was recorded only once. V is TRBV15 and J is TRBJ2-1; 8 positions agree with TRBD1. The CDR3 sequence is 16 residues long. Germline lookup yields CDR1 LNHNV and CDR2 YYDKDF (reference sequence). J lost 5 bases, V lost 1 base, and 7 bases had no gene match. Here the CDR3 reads CATSRGRDRTNNEQFF. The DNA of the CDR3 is TGTGCCACCAGCAGAGGGAGGGACAGGACAAACAATGAGCAGTTCTTC.

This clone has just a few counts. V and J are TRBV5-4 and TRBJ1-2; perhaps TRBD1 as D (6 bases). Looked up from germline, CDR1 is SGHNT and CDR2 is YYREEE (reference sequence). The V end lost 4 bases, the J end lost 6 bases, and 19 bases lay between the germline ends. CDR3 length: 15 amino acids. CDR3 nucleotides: TGTGCCAGCAGCGCCACAGGGTGGATCCGGGATGGCTACACCTTC. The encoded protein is CASSATGWIRDGYTF.

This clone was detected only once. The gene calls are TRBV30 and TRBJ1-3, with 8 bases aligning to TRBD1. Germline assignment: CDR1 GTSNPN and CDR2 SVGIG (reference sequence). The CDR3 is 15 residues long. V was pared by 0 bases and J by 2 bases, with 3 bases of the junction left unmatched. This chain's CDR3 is CAWSVQQGAGNTIYF. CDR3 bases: TGTGCCTGGAGTGTACAACAGGGGGCTGGAAACACCATATATTTT.

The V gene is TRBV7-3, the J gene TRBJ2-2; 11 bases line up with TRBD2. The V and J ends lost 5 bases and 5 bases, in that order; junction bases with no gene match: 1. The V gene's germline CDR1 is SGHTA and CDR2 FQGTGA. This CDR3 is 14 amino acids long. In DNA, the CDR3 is TGTGCCAGCAGCCGACTAGCGGGAACCGGGGAGCTGTTTTTT. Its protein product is CASSRLAGTGELFF.

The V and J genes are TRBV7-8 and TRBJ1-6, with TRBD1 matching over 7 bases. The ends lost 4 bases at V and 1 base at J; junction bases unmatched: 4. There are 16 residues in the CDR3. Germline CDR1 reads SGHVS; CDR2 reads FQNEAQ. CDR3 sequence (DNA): TGTGCCAGCAGCTCAGACAGGGCGTCCTATAATTCACCCCTCCACTTT. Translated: CASSSDRASYNSPLHF.

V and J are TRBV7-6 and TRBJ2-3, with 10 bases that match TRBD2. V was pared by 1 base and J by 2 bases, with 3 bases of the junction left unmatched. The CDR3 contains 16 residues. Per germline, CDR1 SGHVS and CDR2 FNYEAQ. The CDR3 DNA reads TGTGCCAGCAGCTTAGAAGCGGGGGGGAACACAGATACGCAGTATTTT. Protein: CASSLEAGGNTDTQYF.

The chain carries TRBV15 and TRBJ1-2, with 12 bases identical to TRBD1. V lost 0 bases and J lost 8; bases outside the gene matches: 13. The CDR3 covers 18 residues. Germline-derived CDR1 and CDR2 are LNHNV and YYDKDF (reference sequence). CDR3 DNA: TGTGCCACCAGCAGAGATCTGGGACAGGGGGCTGTTAGGGTAGGCTACACCTTC. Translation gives CATSRDLGQGAVRVGYTF.

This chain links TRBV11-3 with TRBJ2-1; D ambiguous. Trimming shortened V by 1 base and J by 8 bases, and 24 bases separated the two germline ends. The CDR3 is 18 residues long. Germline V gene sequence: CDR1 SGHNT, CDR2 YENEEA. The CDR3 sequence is CASSLVVFRMNPRDEQFF. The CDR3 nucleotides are TGTGCCAGCAGCTTAGTAGTGTTTCGGATGAATCCTCGGGATGAGCAGTTCTTC.